Each of the 17 T cell receptor beta chains below was sequenced from the same sample in a study of blood T cell repertoires in COVID-19. The protocol was immunoSEQ multiplex PCR, while the TCRdb copy is restricted to in-frame clones and leaves out a portion. Of roughly 240,000 clones listed, 65% to 90% are singletons. The sequencing input was PBMCs or T cells enriched from blood (not recorded which). These receptors came from a woman aged 50 to 65 with acute COVID-19.

The chain combines TRBV30 with TRBJ1-5; tentatively, D is TRBD1 (5 bases). CDR3 size: 13 residues. CDR1 and CDR2 from the germline V gene are GTSNPN and SVGIG (reference sequence). Between the trimmed V and J ends, which lost 6 bases and 0 bases, there was a span of 9 bases. CDR3 region: CACQTASNQPQHF. Written as DNA, the CDR3 is TGTGCCTGCCAGACAGCTAGCAATCAGCCCCAGCATTTT. The complete variable domain, with remaining parts taken from reference TRBV30 and TRBJ1-5, reads SQTIHQWPATLVQPVGSPLSLECTVEGTSNPNLYWYRQAAGRGLQLLFYSVGIGQISSEVPQNLSASRPQDRQFILSSKKLLLSDSGFYLCACQTASNQPQHFGDGTRLSIL.

This chain links TRBV10-2 with TRBJ1-2; 9 bases agree with TRBD1. Germline values: CDR1 WSHSY, CDR2 SAAADI. The CDR3 is 13 residues long. V lost 8 bases and J lost 3; bases outside the gene matches: 4. The CDR3 spells CASGWDRDYGYTF. DNA of the CDR3: TGCGCCAGCGGATGGGACAGGGACTATGGCTACACCTTC.

The chain couples TRBV4-3 to TRBJ2-1; the D gene is possibly TRBD2 (6 bases). Germline V gene sequence: CDR1 LGHNA, CDR2 YSLEER. V lost 1 base, J lost 9 bases, and 13 bases lay in between. The length of the CDR3 is 14 residues. The CDR3 DNA reads TGCGCCAGCAGCCAAGGAAGGGGAGGAGGTGAGCAGTTCTTC. This codes for CASSQGRGGGEQFF.

This clone came up once. The chain links TRBV6-5 to TRBJ1-2, with D maybe TRBD1 (6 bases). The V gene lost 6 bases and the J gene lost 2 bases, with 16 bases spanning the gap. The germline V gene has CDR1 MNHEY and CDR2 SVGAGI. This CDR3 region has 15 residues. In DNA, the CDR3 is TGTGCCAGCAGGAAGGGGGACGGCGGAAACTATGGCTACACCTTC. Protein product: CASRKGDGGNYGYTF.

The CDR3 DNA is TGTGCCAGCAGCCCAGAATATAATTCACCCCTCCACTTT. Translating gives CASSPEYNSPLHF. The chain carries TRBV12-3 or TRBV12-4 and TRBJ1-6; no firm D call. The germline V and J ends were trimmed by 6 bases and 4 bases, with 7 bases remaining between them. The CDR3 consists of 13 residues.

The CDR3 protein is CASSLVSGNTEAFF. The CDR3 DNA sequence: TGTGCCAGCAGCTTAGTTTCGGGGAATACTGAAGCTTTCTTT. This chain connects TRBV7-9 to TRBJ1-1; D is ambiguous. Trimming stripped 1 base from V and 5 bases from J, with 11 bases between. CDR1 is SEHNR and CDR2 is FQNEAQ in the germline V gene (reference sequence). This CDR3 is 14 amino acids long.

The chain has TRBV19 and TRBJ1-2; a possible D gene is TRBD1 (5 bases). The germline CDR1 and CDR2 sequences are LNHDA and SQIVND (reference sequence). The CDR3 loop spans 15 amino acids. With 1 base removed from V and 0 bases from J, the gap between germline ends came to 9 bases. CDR3 sequence reads: CASSIGDRANYGYTF. The CDR3 DNA reads as TGTGCCAGTAGTATAGGAGACAGAGCTAACTATGGCTACACCTTC.

The sample holds a few counts of this clone. The J gene is TRBJ1-2, the V gene TRBV9, with D perhaps matching TRBD1 (5 bases). The V gene's germline CDR1 is SGDLS and CDR2 YYNGEE. This CDR3 spans 14 amino acids. V lost 0 bases, J lost 2 bases, and 8 bases lay in between. The CDR3 nucleotides read TGTGCCAGCAGCGTAGGGGGCTCCAACTATGGCTACACCTTC. Its protein is CASSVGGSNYGYTF.

The sample holds one count of this clone. Here the CDR3 DNA reads TGTGCCAGCAGTGAAGGCTTTAATGCGGTTGTTGAGACCCAGTACTTC. Translated: CASSEGFNAVVETQYF. The chain combines TRBV6-1 with TRBJ2-5; D remains ambiguous. The ends were cut back, 1 base at V and 5 bases at J, with 17 bases in the middle. CDR3 length equals 16 residues. Germline V CDR1 and CDR2: MNHNS, SASEGT.

The sample holds one count of this clone. The V and J genes are TRBV14 and TRBJ1-2; D may be TRBD1 (5 bases). The CDR3 extends over 14 amino acids. V dropped 0 bases and J dropped 8 bases, with 13 bases sitting between them. Germline CDR1 and CDR2: SGHDN and FVKESK. CDR3 coding DNA: TGTGCCAGCAGCCAAGATCAAGCAGGGTGGGGCTACACCTTC. Its protein product is CASSQDQAGWGYTF.

The rearrangement joins TRBV9 to TRBJ2-3; tentative D call: TRBD2 (5 bases). Germline CDR1 SGDLS, CDR2 YYNGEE. The V and J ends lost 0 bases and 5 bases respectively, with 16 bases between them. The CDR3 covers 16 residues. CDR3 in amino acids: CASSVAVAPGEDTQYF. CDR3 sequence (DNA): TGTGCCAGCAGCGTAGCTGTAGCCCCCGGGGAAGATACGCAGTATTTT.

The chain has TRBV4-3 and TRBJ1-1; 7 bases are shared with TRBD1. J was trimmed by 5 bases and V by 1 base; bases with no gene match: 7. Germline CDR1 reads LGHNA; CDR2 reads YSLEER. CDR3 length: 15 amino acids. The CDR3 loop is CASSQVPGGKTEAFF. The CDR3 DNA is TGCGCCAGCAGCCAAGTCCCAGGGGGGAAGACTGAAGCTTTCTTT.

The chain carries TRBV19 and TRBJ1-4; 8 nucleotides line up with TRBD1. V was clipped by 11 bases and J by 0 bases; unmatched bases: 8. Germline CDR1 and CDR2: LNHDA and SQIVND (reference sequence). The CDR3 spans 15 residues. The CDR3 is CACGTGDATNEKLFF. Here the CDR3 DNA reads TGTGCCTGCGGGACAGGAGATGCAACTAATGAAAAACTGTTTTTT.

The count of this clone is one. This rearrangement joins TRBV6-2 or TRBV6-3 to TRBJ1-2; D not certain. Trimming pared 0 bases from V and 1 base from J, leaving 12 bases between. Germline values: CDR1 MNHEY, CDR2 SVGEGT. The CDR3 has 16 amino acids. The CDR3 protein is CASSYSSGSINYGYTF. In DNA form, the CDR3 reads TGTGCCAGCAGTTACTCTTCGGGGTCCATTAACTATGGCTACACCTTC.

The rearrangement uses TRBV7-2 and TRBJ1-6, with D tentatively TRBD1 (6 bases). Germline CDR1 is SGHTA and CDR2 is FQGNSA. The CDR3 runs 16 residues. Trimming shortened V by 6 bases and J by 10 bases, and 22 bases separated the two germline ends. CDR3: CASRPGVGRVGSPLHF. The CDR3 DNA reads TGTGCCAGCAGACCAGGGGTCGGCAGGGTCGGGTCACCCCTCCACTTT.

The chain carries TRBV5-6 and TRBJ1-6; 7 nucleotides align to TRBD1. V shed 0 bases and J 6 bases; nucleotides not matched to a gene: 3. The germline gives CDR1 SGHDT, CDR2 YYEEEE. The CDR3 runs 15 residues. The CDR3 DNA reads as TGTGCCAGCAGCTTGGAGGGGACAGCTAATTCACCCCTCCACTTT. As protein: CASSLEGTANSPLHF.

V is TRBV5-1 and J is TRBJ1-5, with 9 bases lining up with TRBD1. Germline lookup yields CDR1 SGHRS and CDR2 YFSETQ. With 4 bases clipped from V and 9 bases from J, the junction kept 11 bases outside the gene matches. The CDR3 has 15 amino acids. The CDR3 sequence: CASSETGTGQGPQHF. The CDR3 DNA reads TGCGCCAGCAGCGAAACCGGGACAGGGCAGGGGCCCCAGCATTTT.